This T cell receptor (beta chain) stems from a study of shared clonotypes between healthy human individuals. The protocol was immunoSEQ multiplex PCR, while the TCRdb copy is restricted to in-frame clones and leaves out a portion. There are roughly 1 million clones in the sample; around 74% occur only once, and roughly 1.4% lies in the top ten. CD4+ cells underwent separation, giving CD45RA+ naive and CD45RA-negative memory subsets. The germline V gene encodes CDR1 SGHNT and CDR2 YENEEA. The CDR3 covers 17 residues. V was clipped by 3 bases and J by 0 bases; unmatched bases: 5. The gene calls are TRBV11-3 and TRBJ2-1; 10 bases map to TRBD2. The sample comprised memory CD4+ T cells sorted from blood. Subset denoted: CD45RA-negative fraction. This clonotype originated in a man aged 18 to 30 in good health. CDR3 protein: CASSLEGTSASYNEQFF. The CDR3 nucleotides read TGTGCCAGCAGCTTGGAAGGGACTAGCGCCTCCTACAATGAGCAGTTCTTC.